Detailed here is one T cell receptor beta chain. Unrecorded immune exposures were likely, despite nominal health at sampling. The data stem from a study of cytomegalovirus exposure and HLA in healthy donors. Primers for the PCR totalled 60 Vbeta and 13 Jbeta. The table came from immunoSEQ multiplex PCR; TCRdb's copy has only in-frame clones and leaves some out. The sample holds about 160,000 clones, 80% to 85% seen once. The source of this sequence is a woman aged 18-29 years in good health and CMV-seronegative. The material sequenced was PBMCs.

CDR3 sequence (DNA): TGTGCCAGCAGTGAAAGGCGCGGGACAGCCAAAAACATTCAGTACTTC. It yields the protein CASSERRGTAKNIQYF. The rearrangement uses TRBV6-1 and TRBJ2-4; D is possibly TRBD2 (6 bases). The CDR3 is 16 amino acids. The germline CDR1 and CDR2 sequences are MNHNS and SASEGT. Trimming left V 2 bases short and J 0 bases short, with 11 bases between.